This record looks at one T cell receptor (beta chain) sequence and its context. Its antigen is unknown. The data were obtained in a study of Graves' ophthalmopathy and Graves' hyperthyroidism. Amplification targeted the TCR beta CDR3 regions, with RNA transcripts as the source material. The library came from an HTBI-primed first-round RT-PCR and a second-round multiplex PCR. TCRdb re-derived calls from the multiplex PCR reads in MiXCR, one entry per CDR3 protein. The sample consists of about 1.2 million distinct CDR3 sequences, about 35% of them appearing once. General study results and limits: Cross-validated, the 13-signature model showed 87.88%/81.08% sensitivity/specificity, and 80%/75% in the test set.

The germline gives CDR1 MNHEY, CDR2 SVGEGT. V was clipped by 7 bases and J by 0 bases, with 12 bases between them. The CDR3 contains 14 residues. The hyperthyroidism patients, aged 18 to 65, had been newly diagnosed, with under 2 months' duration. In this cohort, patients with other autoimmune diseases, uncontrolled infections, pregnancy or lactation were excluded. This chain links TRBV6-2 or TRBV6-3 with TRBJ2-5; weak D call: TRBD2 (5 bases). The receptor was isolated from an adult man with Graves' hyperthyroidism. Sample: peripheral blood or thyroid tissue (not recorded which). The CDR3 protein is CASIKRLYQETQYF. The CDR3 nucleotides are TGTGCCAGCATTAAGCGGCTGTACCAAGAGACCCAGTACTTC.